This TCR beta chain originates from a study of blood T cell repertoires in COVID-19. Study context: Both acute and convalescent COVID-19 samples were obtained from the United States, Italy and Spain.

In the authors' workflow: Reference gene primer amplification gave nucleated cell count estimates. Sequencing was performed with immunoSEQ multiplex PCR; in TCRdb, only in-frame clones are kept and a portion is missing. Clone size and the V and J calls come from that table; the DNA yielded D and trimming. The sample has about 120,000 clones, more than 80% seen once. This TCR came from an older man with active or convalescent COVID-19. The sequenced sample was peripheral blood.

CDR3 amino acids: CASSPSPTSGASYEQYF. The CDR3 region has the DNA TGCGCCAGCAGCCCCAGCCCGACTAGCGGAGCTTCCTACGAGCAGTACTTC. This chain links TRBV5-1 with TRBJ2-7; 9 bases fit TRBD2. Germline values: CDR1 SGHRS, CDR2 YFSETQ. The length of the CDR3 is 17 residues. V gave up 4 bases and J gave up 1 base; unmatched junction bases: 12.